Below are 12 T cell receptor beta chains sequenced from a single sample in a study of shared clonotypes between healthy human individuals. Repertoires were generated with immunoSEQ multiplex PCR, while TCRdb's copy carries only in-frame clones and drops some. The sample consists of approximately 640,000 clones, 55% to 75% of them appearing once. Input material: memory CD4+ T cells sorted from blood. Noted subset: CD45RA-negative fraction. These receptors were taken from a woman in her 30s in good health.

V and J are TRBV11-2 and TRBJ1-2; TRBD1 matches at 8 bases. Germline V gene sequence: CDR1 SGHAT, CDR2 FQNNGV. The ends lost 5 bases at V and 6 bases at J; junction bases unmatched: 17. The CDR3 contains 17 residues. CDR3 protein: CASSRVGLIAGGNGYTF. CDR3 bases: TGTGCCAGCAGCCGAGTGGGGCTGATAGCAGGGGGCAATGGCTACACCTTC.

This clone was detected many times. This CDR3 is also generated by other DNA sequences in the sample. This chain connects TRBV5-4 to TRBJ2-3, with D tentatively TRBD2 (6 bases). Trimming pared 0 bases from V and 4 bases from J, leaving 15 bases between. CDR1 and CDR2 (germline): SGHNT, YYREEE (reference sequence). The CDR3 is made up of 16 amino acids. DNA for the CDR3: TGTGCCAGCAGCTTGGGGGGCGGGGTTGGGGCAGATACGCAGTATTTT. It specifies CASSLGGGVGADTQYF. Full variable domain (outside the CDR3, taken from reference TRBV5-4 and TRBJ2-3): ETGVTQSPTHLIKTRGQQVTLRCSSQSGHNTVSWYQQALGQGPQFIFQYYREEENGRGNFPPRFSGLQFPNYSSELNVNALELDDSALYLCASSLGGGVGADTQYFGPGTRLTVL.

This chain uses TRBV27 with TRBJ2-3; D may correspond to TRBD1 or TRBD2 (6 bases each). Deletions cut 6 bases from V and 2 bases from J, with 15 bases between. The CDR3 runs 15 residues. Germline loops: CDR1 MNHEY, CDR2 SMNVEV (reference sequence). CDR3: CASRETAGHTDTQYF. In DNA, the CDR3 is TGTGCCAGCAGGGAAACGGCGGGACACACAGATACGCAGTATTTT.

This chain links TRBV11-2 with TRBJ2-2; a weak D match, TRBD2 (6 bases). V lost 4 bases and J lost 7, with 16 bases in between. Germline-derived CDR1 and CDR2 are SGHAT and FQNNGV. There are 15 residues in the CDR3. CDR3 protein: CASSSLRERSGELFF. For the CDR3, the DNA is TGTGCCAGCAGCTCCTTACGGGAGAGGAGCGGGGAGCTGTTTTTT.

Here the CDR3 DNA reads TGTGCCAGCAGTTCTCCTGTCAGATCCCAAGAGACCCAGTACTTC. This encodes CASSSPVRSQETQYF. V usage is TRBV28 and J usage is TRBJ2-5; D is unresolved. Trimming left V 4 bases short and J 1 base short, with 13 bases between. The CDR3 contains 15 residues. Looked up from germline, CDR1 is MDHEN and CDR2 is SYDVKM.

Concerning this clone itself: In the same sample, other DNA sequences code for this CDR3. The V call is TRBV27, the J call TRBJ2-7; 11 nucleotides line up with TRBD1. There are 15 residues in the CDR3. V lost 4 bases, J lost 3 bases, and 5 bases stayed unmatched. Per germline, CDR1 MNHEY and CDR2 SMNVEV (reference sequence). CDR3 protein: CASSSPGQGVYEQYF. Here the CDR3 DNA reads TGTGCCAGCAGTTCGCCGGGACAGGGGGTCTACGAGCAGTACTTC.

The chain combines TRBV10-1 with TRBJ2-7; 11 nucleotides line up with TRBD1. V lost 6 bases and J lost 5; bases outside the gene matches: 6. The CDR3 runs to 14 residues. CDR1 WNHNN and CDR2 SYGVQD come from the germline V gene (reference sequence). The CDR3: CASSLDRGRNEQYF. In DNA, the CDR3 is TGCGCCAGCAGCTTGGACAGGGGGCGCAACGAGCAGTACTTC.

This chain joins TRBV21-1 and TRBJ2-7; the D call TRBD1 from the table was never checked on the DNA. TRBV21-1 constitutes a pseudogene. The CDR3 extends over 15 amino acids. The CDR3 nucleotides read TGTGCCAGCAGCTTCCCGCGGACAGACCCTTACGAGCAGTACTTC. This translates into CASSFPRTDPYEQYF.

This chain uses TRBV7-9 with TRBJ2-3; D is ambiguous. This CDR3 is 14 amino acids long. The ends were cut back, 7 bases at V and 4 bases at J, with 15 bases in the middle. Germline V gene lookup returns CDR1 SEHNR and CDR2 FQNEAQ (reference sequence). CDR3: CASIPTPLADTQYF. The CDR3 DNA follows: TGTGCCAGCATCCCCACCCCCCTGGCAGATACGCAGTATTTT.

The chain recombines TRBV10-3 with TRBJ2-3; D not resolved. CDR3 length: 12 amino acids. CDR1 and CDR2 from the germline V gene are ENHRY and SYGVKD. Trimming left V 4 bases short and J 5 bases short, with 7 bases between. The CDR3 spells CAISGSRDTQYF. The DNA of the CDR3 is TGTGCCATCAGTGGATCACGAGATACGCAGTATTTT.

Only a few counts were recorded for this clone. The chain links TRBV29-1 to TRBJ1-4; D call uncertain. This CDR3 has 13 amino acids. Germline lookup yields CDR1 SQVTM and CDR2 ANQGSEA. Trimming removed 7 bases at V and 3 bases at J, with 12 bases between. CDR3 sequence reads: CSAQTGANEKLFF. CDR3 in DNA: TGCAGCGCCCAGACGGGTGCTAATGAAAAACTGTTTTTT. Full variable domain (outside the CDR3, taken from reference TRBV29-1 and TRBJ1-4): SAVISQKPSRDICQRGTSLTIQCQVDSQVTMMFWYRQQPGQSLTLIATANQGSEATYESGFVIDKFPISRPNLTFSTLTVSNMSPEDSSIYLCSAQTGANEKLFFGSGTQLSVL.

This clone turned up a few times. In nucleotides, the CDR3 is TGCGCCAGCAGCCCACAATCTCCGGGACAGGCCTACGAGCAGTACTTC. Translation: CASSPQSPGQAYEQYF. The genes are TRBV5-1 and TRBJ2-7; 8 nucleotides align to TRBD1. Germline CDR1 and CDR2: SGHRS and YFSETQ. J was trimmed by 2 bases and V by 4 bases; bases with no gene match: 11. This CDR3 contains 16 residues.